This entry features one T cell receptor beta chain sequence. This sample stems from a study of blood T cell repertoires in COVID-19. Study in general: The United States, Italy and Spain supplied acute and convalescent COVID-19 samples. T cells, B-cell-depleted T cells, or PBMCs supplied cDNA or gDNA.

Germline loops: CDR1 SGHAT, CDR2 FQDESV (reference sequence). The CDR3 runs to 15 residues. V lost 1 base and J lost 1, with 10 bases in between. Original methodology: Amplified reference gene primers provided the basis for estimating nucleated cell counts. TCRdb's copy holds only in-frame clones and misses some; the assay was immunoSEQ multiplex PCR. That table gives V, J and clone size, and the DNA gave D and trimming. Of 75,000 to 95,000 clones listed, about 74% are singletons. Sequenced sample: peripheral blood. The J gene is TRBJ1-1, the V gene TRBV11-1; D is uncertain. The sequence derives from a man aged 65 to 85 with COVID-19, enrolled during active disease. The chain's CDR3 is CASSLGARGNTEAFF. CDR3 in DNA: TGTGCCAGCAGCTTAGGCGCCCGTGGGAACACTGAAGCTTTCTTT.